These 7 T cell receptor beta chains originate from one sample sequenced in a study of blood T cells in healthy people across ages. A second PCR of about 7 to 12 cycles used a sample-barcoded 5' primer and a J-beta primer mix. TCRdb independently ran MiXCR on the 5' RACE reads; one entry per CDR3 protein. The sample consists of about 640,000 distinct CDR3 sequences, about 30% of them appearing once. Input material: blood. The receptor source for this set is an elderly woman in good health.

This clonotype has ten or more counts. CDR3 nucleotides: TGTGCCAGCATTCGGGGTGAGGGAGAGACCCAGTACTTC. Its translation is CASIRGEGETQYF. The gene calls are TRBV2 and TRBJ2-5, with D perhaps TRBD2 (5 bases). The CDR3 consists of 13 residues. Germline V CDR1 and CDR2: SNHLY, FYNNEI. V was cut by 7 bases and J by 4 bases, with 13 bases left in between.

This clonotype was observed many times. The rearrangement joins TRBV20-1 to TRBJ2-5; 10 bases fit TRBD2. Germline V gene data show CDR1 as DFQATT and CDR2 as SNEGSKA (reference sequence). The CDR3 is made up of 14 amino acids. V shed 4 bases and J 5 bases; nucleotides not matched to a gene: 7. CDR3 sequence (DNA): TGCAGTGCTAAAACCGGGACTAGCGAGGAGACCCAGTACTTC. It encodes CSAKTGTSEETQYF.

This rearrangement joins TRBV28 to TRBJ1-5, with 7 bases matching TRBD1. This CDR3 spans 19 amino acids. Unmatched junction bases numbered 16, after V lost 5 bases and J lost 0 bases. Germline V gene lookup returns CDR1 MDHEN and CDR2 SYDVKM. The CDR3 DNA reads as TGTGCCAGCAGTCCACACTCCACCGGGACAGCTTTTAGCAATCAGCCCCAGCATTTT. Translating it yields CASSPHSTGTAFSNQPQHF.

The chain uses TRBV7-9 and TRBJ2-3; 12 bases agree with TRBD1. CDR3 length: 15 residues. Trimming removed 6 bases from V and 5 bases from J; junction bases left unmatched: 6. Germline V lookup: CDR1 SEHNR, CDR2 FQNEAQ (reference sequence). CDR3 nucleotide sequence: TGTGCCAGCAGTACGGGACAGGGGGCAGAAGATACGCAGTATTTT. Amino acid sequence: CASSTGQGAEDTQYF.

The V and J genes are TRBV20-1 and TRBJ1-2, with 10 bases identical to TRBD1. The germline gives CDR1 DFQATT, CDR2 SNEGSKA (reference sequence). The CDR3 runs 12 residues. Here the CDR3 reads CRATGGSYGYTF. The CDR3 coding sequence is TGCAGGGCGACAGGGGGCAGCTATGGCTACACCTTC.

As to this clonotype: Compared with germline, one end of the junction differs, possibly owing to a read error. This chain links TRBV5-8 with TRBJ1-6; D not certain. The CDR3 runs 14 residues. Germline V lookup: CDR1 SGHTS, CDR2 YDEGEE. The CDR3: CASSDGLWNSPHHF. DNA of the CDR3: TGTGCCAGCAGCGATGGTTTGTGGAATTCACCCCACCACTTT.

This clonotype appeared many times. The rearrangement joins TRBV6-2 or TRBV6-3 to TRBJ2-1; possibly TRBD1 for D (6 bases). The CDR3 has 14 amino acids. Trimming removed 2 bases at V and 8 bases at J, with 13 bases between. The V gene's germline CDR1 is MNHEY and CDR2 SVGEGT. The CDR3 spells CASSYGTNSHEQFF. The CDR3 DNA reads TGTGCCAGCAGTTACGGGACAAACTCCCATGAGCAGTTCTTC.